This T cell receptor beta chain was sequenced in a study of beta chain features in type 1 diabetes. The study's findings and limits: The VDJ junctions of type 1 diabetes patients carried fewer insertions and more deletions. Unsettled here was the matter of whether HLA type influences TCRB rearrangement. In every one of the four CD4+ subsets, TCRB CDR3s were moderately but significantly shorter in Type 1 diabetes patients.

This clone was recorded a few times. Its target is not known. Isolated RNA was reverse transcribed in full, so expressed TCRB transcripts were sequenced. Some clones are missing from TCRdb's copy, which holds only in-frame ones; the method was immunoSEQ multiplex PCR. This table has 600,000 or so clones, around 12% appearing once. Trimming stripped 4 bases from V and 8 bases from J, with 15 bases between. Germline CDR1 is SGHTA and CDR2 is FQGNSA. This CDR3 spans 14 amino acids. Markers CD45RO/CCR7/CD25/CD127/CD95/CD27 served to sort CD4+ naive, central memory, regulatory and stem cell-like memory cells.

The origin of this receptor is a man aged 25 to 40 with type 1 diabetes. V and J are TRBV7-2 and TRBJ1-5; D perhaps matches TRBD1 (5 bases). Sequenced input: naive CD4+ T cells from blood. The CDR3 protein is CASSSRHTREPQHF. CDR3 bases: TGTGCCAGCAGCTCCCGCCATACCAGGGAGCCCCAGCATTTT.